The following is a T cell receptor beta chain sequence with its context. Its antigen is unknown. The CDR3 contains 15 residues. Germline values: CDR1 SGHRS, CDR2 YFSETQ. Unmatched junction bases numbered 5, after V lost 4 bases and J lost 2 bases. Primers: 60 Vbeta forward and 13 Jbeta reverse. Libraries were prepared by immunoSEQ multiplex PCR; TCRdb keeps only in-frame clonotypes and omits some of them. The sample consists of over 30,000 clones, roughly 85% of them appearing once. Donors consisted of healthy bone marrow donors. This entry belongs to a study of cytomegalovirus exposure and HLA in healthy donors. Study-wide context: One earlier analysis, a look at roughly 180 million T cells, found about 110 million unique TCR beta sequences. General observations from the study: Accounts indicate the classifier identified cytomegalovirus status with strong specificity and sensitivity. Being productive about 87% or about 30% of the time was typical of most TCR beta V segments in an earlier analysis.

The V call is TRBV5-1, the J call TRBJ2-1; TRBD1 aligns across 8 bases. The source material was PBMCs. The receptor was derived from a woman aged 40 to 50 in good health and CMV-seropositive. This CDR3 is CASSTGQGPYNEQFF. The CDR3 DNA sequence: TGCGCCAGCAGCACCGGACAGGGACCCTACAATGAGCAGTTCTTC.